The subject of this entry is one TCR beta chain. This clonotype was seen many times. The clone's antigen remains unknown. The input lacks base qualities; no much larger clone sits a single base away. The data were taken from a study of response to subunit inactivated influenza vaccine (dated 2018 in TCRdb). A note on the overall study: To follow how T cells responded to a trivalent subunit inactivated influenza vaccine, the researchers relied on deep quantitative profiling of the T cell receptor repertoire. General study outcomes and caveats: It was suggested by the authors that each seasonal influenza vaccination may recruit only a limited number of new T cells.

The method was RT-PCR. Sequencing instrument: Illumina HiSeq 2500. Using fastp trimming at Q25 and MiXCR clonotype assembly, TCRdb reanalyzed the public sequencing data and kept in-frame beta chains. Rows with one shared CDR3 protein collapse into an entry with the most common genes and DNA. This sample is represented by about 650,000 distinct CDR3 sequences; 12% to 15% of them were singletons. The ten biggest clones cover approximately 7.6% of the sample. The CDR1 and CDR2 encoded by the germline V gene are MNHEY and SVGEGT. The CDR3 numbers 12 residues from cysteine through phenylalanine. Here the CDR3 DNA is all that survives: 36 bases in frame from base 1. The junction carries 13 bases between V and J, which are trimmed by 6 bases and 10 bases respectively.

Recombination linked TRBV6-2 or TRBV6-3 to TRBJ2-1; TRBD1 is a weak D gene call, 5 bases matching. This sequence originates from a man between 45 and 60 years old who received an inactivated influenza vaccine. Donor details come from another sample of the same person, matched by shared clones. The sequenced sample was PBMCs from blood, obtained approximately 15 days before vaccination. The DNA is as follows: TGTGCCAGCAGCAACCCACCAGGGGAGCAGTTCTTC. It is translated as CASSNPPGEQFF.